This TCR beta chain was obtained from a study of blood T cell repertoires in COVID-19. Turning to the study itself: COVID-19 samples collected from the United States, Italy and Spain covered acute and convalescent phases.

Some clones are missing from TCRdb's copy, which holds only in-frame ones; the method was immunoSEQ multiplex PCR. The sample has fewer than 60,000 clones, roughly 87% seen once. Germline lookup yields CDR1 ENHRY and CDR2 SYGVKD. The CDR3 has 14 amino acids. V dropped 10 bases and J dropped 3 bases, with 15 bases sitting between them. The chain combines TRBV10-3 with TRBJ2-2; D is possibly TRBD2 (6 bases). Sequencing was done on a sample of peripheral blood. The origin of this receptor is a human donor with acute or convalescent COVID-19. The donor label of this sample is uncertain. CDR3 nucleotide sequence: TGTGCCACCAACCGGAGGGGCGACACCGGGGAGCTGTTTTTT. Amino acid sequence: CATNRRGDTGELFF.